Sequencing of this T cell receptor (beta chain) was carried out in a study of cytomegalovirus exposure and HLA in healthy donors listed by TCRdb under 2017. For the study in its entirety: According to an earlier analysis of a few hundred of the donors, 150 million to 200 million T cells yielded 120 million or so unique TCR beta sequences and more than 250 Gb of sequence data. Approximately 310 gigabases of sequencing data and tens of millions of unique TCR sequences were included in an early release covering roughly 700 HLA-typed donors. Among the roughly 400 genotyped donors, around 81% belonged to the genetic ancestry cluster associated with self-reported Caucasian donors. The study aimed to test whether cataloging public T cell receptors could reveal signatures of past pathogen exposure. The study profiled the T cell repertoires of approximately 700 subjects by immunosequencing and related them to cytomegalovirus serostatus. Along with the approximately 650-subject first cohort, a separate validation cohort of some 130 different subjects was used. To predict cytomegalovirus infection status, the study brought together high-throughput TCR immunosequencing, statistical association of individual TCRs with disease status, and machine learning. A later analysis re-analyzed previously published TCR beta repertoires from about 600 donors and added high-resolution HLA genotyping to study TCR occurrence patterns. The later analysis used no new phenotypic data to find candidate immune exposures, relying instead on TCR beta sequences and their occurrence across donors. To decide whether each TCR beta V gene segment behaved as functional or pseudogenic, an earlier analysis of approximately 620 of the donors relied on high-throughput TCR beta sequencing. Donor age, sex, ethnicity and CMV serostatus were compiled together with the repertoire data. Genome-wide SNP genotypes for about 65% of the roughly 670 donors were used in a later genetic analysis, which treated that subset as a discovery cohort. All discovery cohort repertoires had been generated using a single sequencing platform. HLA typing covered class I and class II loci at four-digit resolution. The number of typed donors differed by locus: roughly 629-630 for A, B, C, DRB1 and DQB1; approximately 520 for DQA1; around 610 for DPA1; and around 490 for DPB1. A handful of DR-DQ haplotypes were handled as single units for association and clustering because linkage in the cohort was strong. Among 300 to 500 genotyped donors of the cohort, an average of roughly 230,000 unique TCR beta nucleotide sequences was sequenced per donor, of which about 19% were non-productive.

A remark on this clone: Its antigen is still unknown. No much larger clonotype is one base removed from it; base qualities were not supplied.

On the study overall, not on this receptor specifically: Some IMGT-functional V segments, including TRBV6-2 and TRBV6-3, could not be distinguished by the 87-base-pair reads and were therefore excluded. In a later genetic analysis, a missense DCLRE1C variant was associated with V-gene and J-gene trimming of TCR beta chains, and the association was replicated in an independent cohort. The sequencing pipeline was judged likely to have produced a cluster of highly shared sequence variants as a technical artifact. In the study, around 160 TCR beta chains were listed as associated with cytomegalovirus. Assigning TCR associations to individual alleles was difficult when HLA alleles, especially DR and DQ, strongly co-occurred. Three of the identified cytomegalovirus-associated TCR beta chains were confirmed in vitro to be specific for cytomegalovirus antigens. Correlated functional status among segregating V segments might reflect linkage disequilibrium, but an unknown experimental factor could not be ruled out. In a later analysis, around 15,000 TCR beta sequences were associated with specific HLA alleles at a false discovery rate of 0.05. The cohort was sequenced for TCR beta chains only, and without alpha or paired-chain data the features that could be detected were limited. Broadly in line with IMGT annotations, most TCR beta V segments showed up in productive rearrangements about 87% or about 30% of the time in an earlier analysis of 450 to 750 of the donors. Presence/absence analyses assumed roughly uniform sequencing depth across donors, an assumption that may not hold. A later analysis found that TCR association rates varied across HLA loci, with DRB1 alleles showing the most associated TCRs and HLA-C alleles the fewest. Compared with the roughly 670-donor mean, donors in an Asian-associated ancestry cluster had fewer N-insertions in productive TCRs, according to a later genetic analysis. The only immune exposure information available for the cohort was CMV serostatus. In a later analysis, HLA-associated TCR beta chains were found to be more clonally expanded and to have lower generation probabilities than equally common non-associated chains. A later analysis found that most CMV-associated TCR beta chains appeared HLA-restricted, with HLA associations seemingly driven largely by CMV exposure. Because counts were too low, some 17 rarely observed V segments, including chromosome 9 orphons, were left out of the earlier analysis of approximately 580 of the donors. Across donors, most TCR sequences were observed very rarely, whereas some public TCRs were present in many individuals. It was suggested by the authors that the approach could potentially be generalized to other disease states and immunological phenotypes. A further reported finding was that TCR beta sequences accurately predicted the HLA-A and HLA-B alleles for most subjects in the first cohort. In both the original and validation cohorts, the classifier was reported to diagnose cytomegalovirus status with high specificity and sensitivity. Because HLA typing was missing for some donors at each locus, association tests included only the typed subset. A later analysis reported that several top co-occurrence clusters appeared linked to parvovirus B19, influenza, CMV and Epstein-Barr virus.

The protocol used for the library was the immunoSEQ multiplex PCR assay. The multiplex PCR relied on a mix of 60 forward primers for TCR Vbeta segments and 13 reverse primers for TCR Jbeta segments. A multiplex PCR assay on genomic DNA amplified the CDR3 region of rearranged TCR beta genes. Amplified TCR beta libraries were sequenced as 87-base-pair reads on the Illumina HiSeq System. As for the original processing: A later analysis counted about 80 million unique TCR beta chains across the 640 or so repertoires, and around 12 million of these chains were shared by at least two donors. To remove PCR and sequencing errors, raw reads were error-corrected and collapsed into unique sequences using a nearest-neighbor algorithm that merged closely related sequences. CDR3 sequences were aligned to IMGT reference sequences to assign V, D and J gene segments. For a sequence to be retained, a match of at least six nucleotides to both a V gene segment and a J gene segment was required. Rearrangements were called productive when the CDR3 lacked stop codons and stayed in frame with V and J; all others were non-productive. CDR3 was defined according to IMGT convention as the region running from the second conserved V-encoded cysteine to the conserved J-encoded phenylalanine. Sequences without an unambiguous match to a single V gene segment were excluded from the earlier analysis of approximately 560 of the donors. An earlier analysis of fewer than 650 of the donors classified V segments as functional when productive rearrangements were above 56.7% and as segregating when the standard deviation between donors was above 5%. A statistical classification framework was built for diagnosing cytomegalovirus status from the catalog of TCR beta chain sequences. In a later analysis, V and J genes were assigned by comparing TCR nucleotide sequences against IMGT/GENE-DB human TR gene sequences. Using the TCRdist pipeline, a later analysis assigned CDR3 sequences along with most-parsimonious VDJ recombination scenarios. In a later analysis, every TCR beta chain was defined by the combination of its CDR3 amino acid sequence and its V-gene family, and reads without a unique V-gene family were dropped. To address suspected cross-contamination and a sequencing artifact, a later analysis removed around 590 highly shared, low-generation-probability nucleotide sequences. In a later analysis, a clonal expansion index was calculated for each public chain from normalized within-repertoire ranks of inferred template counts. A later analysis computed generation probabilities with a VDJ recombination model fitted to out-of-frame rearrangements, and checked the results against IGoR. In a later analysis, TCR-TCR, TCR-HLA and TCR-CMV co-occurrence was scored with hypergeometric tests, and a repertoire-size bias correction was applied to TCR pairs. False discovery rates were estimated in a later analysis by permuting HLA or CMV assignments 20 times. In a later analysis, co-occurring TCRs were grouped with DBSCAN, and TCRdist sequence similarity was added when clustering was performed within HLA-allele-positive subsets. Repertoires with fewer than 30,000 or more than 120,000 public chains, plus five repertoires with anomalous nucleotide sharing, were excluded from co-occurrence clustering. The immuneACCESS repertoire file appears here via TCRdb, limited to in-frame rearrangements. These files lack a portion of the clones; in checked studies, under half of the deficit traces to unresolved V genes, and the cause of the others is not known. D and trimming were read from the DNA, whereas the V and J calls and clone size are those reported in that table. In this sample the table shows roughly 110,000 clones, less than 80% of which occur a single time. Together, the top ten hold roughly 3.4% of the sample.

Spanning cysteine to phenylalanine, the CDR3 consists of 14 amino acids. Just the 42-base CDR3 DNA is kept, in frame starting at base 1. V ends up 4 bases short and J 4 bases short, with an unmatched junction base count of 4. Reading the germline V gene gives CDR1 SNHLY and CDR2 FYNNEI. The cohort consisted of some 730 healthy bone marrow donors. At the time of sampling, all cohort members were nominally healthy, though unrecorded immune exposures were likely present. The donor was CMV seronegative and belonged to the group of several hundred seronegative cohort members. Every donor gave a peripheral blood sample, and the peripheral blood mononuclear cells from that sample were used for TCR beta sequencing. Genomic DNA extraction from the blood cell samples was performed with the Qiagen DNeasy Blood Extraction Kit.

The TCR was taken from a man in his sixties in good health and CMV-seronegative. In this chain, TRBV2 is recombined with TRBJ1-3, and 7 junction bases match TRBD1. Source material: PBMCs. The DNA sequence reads TGTGCCAGCAGTGTGAAGGACAGGGGAAACACCATATATTTT. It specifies CASSVKDRGNTIYF.